This T cell receptor (beta chain) is from a study of technical replicates of blood from a handful of donors. Germline V gene sequence: CDR1 MGHRA, CDR2 YSYEKL. V was shortened by 0 bases and J by 4 bases, with 17 bases between the two germline ends. This CDR3 is 17 amino acids long. Sequencing was performed with immunoSEQ multiplex PCR; in TCRdb, only in-frame clones are kept and a portion is missing. The data contain tens of thousands of clones, roughly 92% of them singletons. The clonotype comes from a human donor in good health. The sample taken for sequencing was T cells isolated from PBMCs. The J gene is TRBJ2-3, the V gene TRBV4-1; tentative D call: TRBD1 (5 bases). The CDR3, as DNA: TGCGCCAGCAGCCAAGAGGAATACCAGGGTGGGGCAGATACGCAGTATTTT. Translation: CASSQEEYQGGADTQYF.